The rows below give T cell receptor beta chains drawn from one sample of a study of cytomegalovirus exposure and HLA in healthy donors. TCRdb keeps only in-frame clones here, not all; method: immunoSEQ multiplex PCR. The data hold roughly 100,000 clones, with about 80% observed a single time. Sequenced sample: PBMCs. The origin of the receptors is a middle-aged man in good health and CMV-seropositive. Each CDR3 is given with its conserved first and last residue. Fields, in order: CDR3 protein, V gene, J gene.

CDR3 protein: CASSLGFRDSEAFF
V gene: TRBV7-9
J gene: TRBJ1-1

CDR3 protein: CASSREQGYEQYF
V gene: TRBV4-1
J gene: TRBJ2-7

CDR3 protein: CASSSGQSTDTQYF
V gene: TRBV28
J gene: TRBJ2-3

CDR3 protein: CASSIWIQSAYEQYF
V gene: TRBV19
J gene: TRBJ2-7

CDR3 protein: CASSSGQPNSPLHF
V gene: TRBV7-8
J gene: TRBJ1-6

CDR3 protein: CASSPGEQTSTDTQYF
V gene: TRBV7-9
J gene: TRBJ2-3

CDR3 protein: CATSTRQSYGYTF
V gene: TRBV15
J gene: TRBJ1-2

CDR3 protein: CASSEARRGDGYTF
V gene: TRBV2
J gene: TRBJ1-2

CDR3 protein: CASSLETGTGGKGYTF
V gene: TRBV7-9
J gene: TRBJ1-2

CDR3 protein: CASSIGQRTYEQYF
V gene: TRBV19
J gene: TRBJ2-7

CDR3 protein: CASSQGQTYEQYF
V gene: TRBV18
J gene: TRBJ2-7

CDR3 protein: CASSSFGTVANYGYTF
V gene: TRBV27
J gene: TRBJ1-2

CDR3 protein: CASSVLGDTGELFF
V gene: TRBV9
J gene: TRBJ2-2

CDR3 protein: CSSSLEGQGSYNSPLHF
V gene: TRBV7-9
J gene: TRBJ1-6

CDR3 protein: CASSFTRRTGGYGYTF
V gene: TRBV27
J gene: TRBJ1-2

CDR3 protein: CASSVDRVGEQYF
V gene: TRBV7-6
J gene: TRBJ2-7

CDR3 protein: CASSSLQGMGPQFF
V gene: TRBV11-2
J gene: TRBJ2-1

CDR3 protein: CASSLDGSGSFDEQFF
V gene: TRBV28
J gene: TRBJ2-1

CDR3 protein: CAISRDRNYGYTF
V gene: TRBV6-1
J gene: TRBJ1-2

CDR3 protein: CASSMDFGRITDTQYF
V gene: TRBV19
J gene: TRBJ2-3

CDR3 protein: CASSLDPKQGYEQYF
V gene: TRBV11-2
J gene: TRBJ2-7

CDR3 protein: CASTRQGAPYEQYF
V gene: TRBV6-5
J gene: TRBJ2-7

CDR3 protein: CSGPTGEGGYTF
V gene: TRBV29-1
J gene: TRBJ1-2

CDR3 protein: CASSLSGGSYEQYF
V gene: TRBV5-1
J gene: .

CDR3 protein: CASKDGGYSYEQYF
V gene: TRBV6-1
J gene: TRBJ2-7

CDR3 protein: CASSPRDIPTYEQYF
V gene: TRBV7-2
J gene: TRBJ2-7

CDR3 protein: CASSSPGGNHQAFF
V gene: TRBV11-2
J gene: TRBJ1-1

CDR3 protein: CATSRGHGELFF
V gene: TRBV15
J gene: TRBJ2-2

CDR3 protein: CASSADRVKNTEAFF
V gene: TRBV7-8
J gene: TRBJ1-1

CDR3 protein: CATSGGAYEQYF
V gene: TRBV2
J gene: TRBJ2-7

CDR3 protein: CASSYLGSGNEQFF
V gene: TRBV6-5
J gene: TRBJ2-1

CDR3 protein: CASSSPGQGFYEQYF
V gene: TRBV5-8
J gene: TRBJ2-7

CDR3 protein: CASKRLPNQPQHF
V gene: TRBV2
J gene: TRBJ1-5

CDR3 protein: CASSQGDRGHQPQHF
V gene: TRBV6-6
J gene: TRBJ1-5

CDR3 protein: CASSLTGGYEQYF
V gene: TRBV27
J gene: TRBJ2-7

CDR3 protein: CASSYSEGRSDEQFF
V gene: TRBV6-5
J gene: TRBJ2-1

CDR3 protein: CASSFLAGGPGDTQYF
V gene: TRBV5-6
J gene: TRBJ2-3

CDR3 protein: CASSLLGQGAYEQYF
V gene: TRBV23-1
J gene: TRBJ2-7

CDR3 protein: CAISPRGGRETQYF
V gene: TRBV10-3
J gene: TRBJ2-5

CDR3 protein: CASSAARGRGQSTNEKLFF
V gene: TRBV9
J gene: TRBJ1-4

CDR3 protein: CASSLGQGRINEKLFF
V gene: TRBV5-4
J gene: TRBJ1-4

CDR3 protein: CASSLGTTGADEAFF
V gene: TRBV5-1
J gene: TRBJ1-1

CDR3 protein: CASSPYLRGGLGGELFF
V gene: TRBV4-2
J gene: TRBJ2-2

CDR3 protein: CASRGQDLNTEAFF
V gene: TRBV5-1
J gene: TRBJ1-1

CDR3 protein: CASIKTQKPYEQYF
V gene: TRBV27
J gene: TRBJ2-7

CDR3 protein: CASSPQGSVSKNIQYF
V gene: TRBV7-2
J gene: TRBJ2-4

CDR3 protein: CASRVTGTTYEQYF
V gene: TRBV2
J gene: TRBJ2-7

CDR3 protein: CASSQDPDRAAYEQYF
V gene: TRBV14
J gene: TRBJ2-7

CDR3 protein: CATREPQHYGYTF
V gene: TRBV28
J gene: TRBJ1-2

CDR3 protein: CAISGPGQGQETQYF
V gene: TRBV10-3
J gene: TRBJ2-5

CDR3 protein: CASSPHTSGSSYNEQFF
V gene: TRBV28
J gene: TRBJ2-1

CDR3 protein: CASSRSIGDYEQYF
V gene: TRBV4-1
J gene: TRBJ2-7

CDR3 protein: CASTLSGNPTRGEQYF
V gene: TRBV2
J gene: TRBJ2-7

CDR3 protein: CASSGASVGNEQFF
V gene: TRBV5-1
J gene: TRBJ2-1

CDR3 protein: CASSGGTGQETQYF
V gene: TRBV9
J gene: TRBJ2-5